Sequencing of this T cell receptor (beta chain) was carried out in a study of blood T cell repertoires in COVID-19. The CDR3 has 16 amino acids. J was trimmed by 4 bases and V by 3 bases; bases with no gene match: 10. CDR1 is KGHSH, CDR2 LQKENI, per germline. Participants spanned ages about 18 to 89 years and resided in roughly 22 US areas. Data came from immunoSEQ multiplex PCR; TCRdb stores just in-frame clones and leaves some out. The sample includes about 430,000 clones, about 88% of them seen just once. The sequence came from a woman aged 18-29 years who had been exposed to COVID-19. What was sequenced was PBMCs or T cells enriched from blood (not recorded which). V is TRBV18 and J is TRBJ1-2; 8 nucleotides align to TRBD1. The CDR3 DNA reads as TGTGCCAGCTCACCGATGGGACAGGCTGTACTCTATGGCTACACCTTC. Its translation: CASSPMGQAVLYGYTF.